This TCR beta chain was sequenced for a study of blood T cell repertoires in COVID-19. Across the whole study: The United States, Italy and Spain provided the acute and convalescent COVID-19 samples. Sources were T cells, B-cell-depleted T cells, or PBMCs; the material itself was cDNA or gDNA.

CDR3 size: 13 residues. V was trimmed by 6 bases and J by 6 bases, leaving 15 bases between them. Germline V gives CDR1 MNHEY, CDR2 SVGAGI. Methods used by the authors: Estimated nucleated cell counts came from reference gene primer amplification. TCRdb's table, derived via immunoSEQ multiplex PCR, lists solely in-frame clones and lacks some. Clone size and V and J calls were adopted from that table, with D and trimming inferred from the DNA. The profile covers approximately 89,000 clones, with approximately 80% appearing a single time and 40% to 60% taken by the ten largest. The chain uses TRBV6-5 and TRBJ2-7; D is ambiguous. The source material was peripheral blood. The sequence was obtained from a human donor in a cohort sampled during active COVID-19. The CDR3 coding sequence is TGTGCCAGCAGCAAACCAACTACGGCCGAGCAGTACTTC. Protein: CASSKPTTAEQYF.